This passage covers 15 T cell receptor beta chains from one sample sequenced in a study of T cell responses to AZD1222 COVID-19 vaccine. Produced via immunoSEQ multiplex PCR; TCRdb's table is partial and in-frame only. The table lists tens of thousands of clones, more than 75% of them singletons. The sequences come from peripheral blood, collected on day 0 of AZD1222 vaccination. Receptors originate from an adult in good health.

The rearrangement links TRBV14 to TRBJ2-7; tentative D call: TRBD1 (6 bases). With 1 base removed from V and 0 bases from J, the gap between germline ends came to 13 bases. This CDR3 has 16 residues. In germline, CDR1 is SGHDN, CDR2 FVKESK. This chain's CDR3 is CASSQVTLTGSYEQYF. The CDR3 DNA sequence: TGTGCCAGCAGCCAAGTGACATTGACAGGCTCCTACGAGCAGTACTTC.

The chain employs TRBV24-1 and TRBJ2-3; D possibly corresponds to TRBD1 (6 bases). The CDR3 spans 16 residues. Trimming pared 4 bases from V and 0 bases from J, leaving 13 bases between. Germline lookup yields CDR1 KGHDR and CDR2 SFDVKD. The CDR3 is CATSDRTASSTDTQYF. The CDR3 DNA reads as TGTGCCACCAGTGACCGGACAGCGTCTAGCACAGATACGCAGTATTTT.

The chain recombines TRBV5-1 with TRBJ2-5; the match to TRBD1 covers 10 bases. J gave up 5 bases and V 0 bases, and 1 base lay outside the gene matches. Germline CDR1 is SGHRS and CDR2 is YFSETQ. The CDR3 is 14 amino acids. In nucleotides, the CDR3 is TGCGCCAGCAGCTTGGGACAGGGGGCCGAGACCCAGTACTTC. It encodes CASSLGQGAETQYF.

Details on this clone: A much larger clone lies one base from this, so it may be a read error. Other DNA sequences in this sample translate to the same CDR3. The chain has TRBV29-1 and TRBJ1-1, with no clear D. This CDR3 has 10 residues. Germline V CDR1 and CDR2: SQVTM, ANQGSEA. V lost 4 bases and J 4 bases, leaving 4 bases between the germline ends. This chain's CDR3 is CSVGGTEAFF. CDR3 DNA: TGCAGCGTTGGGGGCACTGAAGCTTTCTTT.

The J gene is TRBJ1-5, the V gene TRBV7-9, with D possibly matching TRBD1 (6 bases). CDR3 length: 13 residues. The germline gives CDR1 SEHNR, CDR2 FQNEAQ (reference sequence). V was cut by 7 bases and J by 5 bases, with 12 bases left in between. The CDR3 here is CASTRGADQPQHF. The CDR3 DNA sequence: TGTGCCAGCACCCGGGGGGCGGATCAGCCCCAGCATTTT.

V is TRBV19 and J is TRBJ1-2; the D gene is possibly TRBD1 (6 bases). Trimming took off 0 bases at V and 3 bases at J, with 14 bases between the two ends. Germline V gene sequence: CDR1 LNHDA, CDR2 SQIVND (reference sequence). The CDR3 totals 16 residues. CDR3 amino acids: CASSIDPGQIYYGYTF. CDR3 coding DNA: TGTGCCAGTAGTATAGATCCGGGACAAATTTACTATGGCTACACCTTC.

This sequence joins TRBV15 and TRBJ1-6, with D perhaps matching TRBD1 (6 bases). V shed 8 bases and J shed 7 bases, with 12 bases lying between them. Per the germline V gene, CDR1 is LNHNV and CDR2 is YYDKDF (reference sequence). The length of the CDR3 is 13 residues. The CDR3 is CATSDRRNSPLHF. In nucleotides, the CDR3 is TGTGCCACCTCCGACAGGAGAAATTCACCCCTCCACTTT.

This chain uses TRBV27 with TRBJ1-1, with D unclear. The CDR3 spans 13 residues. In germline, CDR1 is MNHEY, CDR2 SMNVEV (reference sequence). V was clipped by 5 bases and J by 1 base, with 8 bases between them. The CDR3 loop is CASSTPRNTEAFF. The CDR3 DNA follows: TGTGCCAGCAGTACCCCCAGGAACACTGAAGCTTTCTTT.

V is TRBV3-1 (or the pseudogene TRBV3-2) and J is TRBJ2-3; perhaps D is TRBD1 or TRBD2 (5 bases each). Germline CDR1 is LGHDT and CDR2 is YNNKEL (reference sequence). V lost 5 bases to trimming and J lost 0 bases, with 15 bases between them. This CDR3 region has 16 residues. CDR3 coding DNA: TGTGCCAGCAGCGAGGTTCCGGGACCCAGCACAGATACGCAGTATTTT. It encodes CASSEVPGPSTDTQYF.

This chain connects TRBV19 to TRBJ1-6; no firm D call. Germline lookup yields CDR1 LNHDA and CDR2 SQIVND (reference sequence). The CDR3 is 16 amino acids. Trimming cost V 3 bases and J 9 bases, with 18 bases left between them. CDR3: CASSIGDTGVFSPLHF. The CDR3 DNA follows: TGTGCCAGTAGTATTGGCGACACTGGGGTTTTTTCACCCCTCCACTTT. The full variable domain, completed using reference TRBV19 and TRBJ1-6, is DGGITQSPKYLFRKEGQNVTLSCEQNLNHDAMYWYRQDPGQGLRLIYYSQIVNDFQKGDIAEGYSVSREKKESFPLTVTSAQKNPTAFYLCASSIGDTGVFSPLHFGNGTRLTVT.

In its sample, this clone was seen once. The gene calls are TRBV7-2 and TRBJ1-1; D remains unclear. The CDR3 has 16 amino acids. Trimming stripped 1 base from V and 0 bases from J, with 12 bases between. Germline assignment: CDR1 SGHTA and CDR2 FQGNSA. The CDR3 DNA reads as TGTGCCAGCAGCTTAGATTCTGGCATTATGAACACTGAAGCTTTCTTT. Protein sequence: CASSLDSGIMNTEAFF.

The chain links TRBV4-2 to TRBJ2-5; 7 bases match TRBD2. This CDR3 spans 16 amino acids. Looked up from germline, CDR1 is LGHNA and CDR2 is YNFKEQ. The ends lost 2 bases at V and 5 bases at J; junction bases unmatched: 11. This CDR3 reads CASSQRYRGVRETQYF. CDR3 coding DNA: TGTGCCAGCAGCCAAAGGTACCGGGGGGTGAGGGAGACCCAGTACTTC.

The genes are TRBV5-4 and TRBJ1-3; tentative D call: TRBD1 (6 bases). CDR1 SGHNT and CDR2 YYREEE come from the germline V gene (reference sequence). The V and J ends lost 4 bases and 0 bases respectively, with 17 bases between them. The CDR3 is 17 residues long. The CDR3 nucleotides are TGTGCCAGCAGCCTGGGCGGGACATTTATCTCTGGAAACACCATATATTTT. Its translation: CASSLGGTFISGNTIYF.

The V and J genes are TRBV29-1 and TRBJ2-1; 10 bases are shared with TRBD1. This CDR3 is 14 amino acids long. The germline CDR1 and CDR2 sequences are SQVTM and ANQGSEA. The J segment lost 6 bases and the V segment lost 4 bases, leaving 6 bases of the junction unmatched. The CDR3: CSVAWDRGRNEQFF. CDR3 bases: TGCAGCGTTGCGTGGGACAGGGGACGCAATGAGCAGTTCTTC.

This rearrangement joins TRBV19 to TRBJ1-5; 7 nucleotides line up with TRBD1. The CDR3 has 14 amino acids. The V gene end was trimmed by 5 bases and the J gene end by 7 bases; junction bases not matched to a gene: 8. The germline CDR1 and CDR2 sequences are LNHDA and SQIVND (reference sequence). The CDR3 DNA reads as TGTGCCAGTAGTCTTGAAGGGGGCTACCAGCCCCAGCATTTT. The encoded protein is CASSLEGGYQPQHF. Combining the CDR3 with reference TRBV19 and TRBJ1-5 gives the whole variable domain DGGITQSPKYLFRKEGQNVTLSCEQNLNHDAMYWYRQDPGQGLRLIYYSQIVNDFQKGDIAEGYSVSREKKESFPLTVTSAQKNPTAFYLCASSLEGGYQPQHFGDGTRLSIL.